This TCR beta chain is from a study of T cell responses to AZD1222 COVID-19 vaccine. TCRdb keeps only in-frame clones here, not all; method: immunoSEQ multiplex PCR. The data contain roughly 120,000 clones, 88% of them seen just once; the ten biggest clones take up roughly 20%. V gave up 6 bases and J gave up 4 bases; unmatched junction bases: 12. The CDR3 length is 16 residues. The germline V gene has CDR1 SGHRS and CDR2 YFSETQ. The specimen comprised peripheral blood, sampled on day 0 of MenACWY control vaccination. The receptor comes from an adult in good health. The gene calls are TRBV5-1 and TRBJ2-3, with 9 nucleotides matching TRBD1. DNA for the CDR3: TGCGCCAGCAAGGACGGGGGGACAGGGAGGCCAGATACGCAGTATTTT. It translates to CASKDGGTGRPDTQYF.